This TCR beta chain was obtained from a study of CD8 T cells in ankylosing spondylitis. Whole-study results and caveats: Peripheral blood held disease-linked clones only at relatively low frequency, and these were CD8+.

The V and J ends lost 6 bases and 2 bases, in that order; junction bases with no gene match: 14. Germline V gene lookup returns CDR1 DFQATT and CDR2 SNEGSKA (reference sequence). The CDR3 is made up of 17 amino acids. Concerning this clonotype: Its specificity is unknown.

TCRdb ran MiXCR on the 5' RACE reads and lists one entry per CDR3 protein. The repertoire holds fewer than 250,000 distinct CDR3 sequences, with under 35% as singletons. The source of this sequence is a male donor with ankylosing spondylitis or in good health (not recorded which). The chain links TRBV20-1 to TRBJ2-5; TRBD2 matches at 11 bases. Sequencing input: blood, either unsorted or a sorted T cell fraction (not recorded which). The CDR3 nucleotides read TGCAGTGCCATACCCCTAAGGACTAGCGGGCCTCAAGAGACCCAGTACTTC. As protein: CSAIPLRTSGPQETQYF.